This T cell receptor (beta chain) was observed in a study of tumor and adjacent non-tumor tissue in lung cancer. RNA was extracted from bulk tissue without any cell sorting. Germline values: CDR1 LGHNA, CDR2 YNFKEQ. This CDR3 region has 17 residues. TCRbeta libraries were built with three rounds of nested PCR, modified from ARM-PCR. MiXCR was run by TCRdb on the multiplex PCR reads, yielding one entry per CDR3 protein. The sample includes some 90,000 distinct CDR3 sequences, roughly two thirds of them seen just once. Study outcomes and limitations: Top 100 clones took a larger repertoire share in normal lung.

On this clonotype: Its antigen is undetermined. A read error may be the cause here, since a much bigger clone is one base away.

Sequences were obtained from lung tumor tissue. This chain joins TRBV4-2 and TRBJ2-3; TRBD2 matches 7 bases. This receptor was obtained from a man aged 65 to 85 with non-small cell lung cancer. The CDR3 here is CASSHRGGGASTDMQYF. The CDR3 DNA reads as TGTGCCAGCAGCCACCGAGGCGGGGGTGCTAGCACAGATATGCAGTATTTT.